The next 22 T cell receptor beta chains were all read from a single sample in a study of T cells in Graves' hyperthyroidism and ophthalmopathy. Amplification of TCR beta CDR3 regions used RNA as the template. HTBI primers were the set used in a first-round RT-PCR of the TCR CDR3. TCRdb used MiXCR to reprocess the multiplex PCR reads, holding one entry per CDR3 protein. Among about 350,000 distinct CDR3 sequences listed, about 18% were seen once. Material for sequencing was blood. Receptors originate from a woman between 18 and 29 years old with Graves' hyperthyroidism.

The gene calls are TRBV12-5 and TRBJ2-7; no clear D. Germline values: CDR1 LGHNT, CDR2 FRNRAP. V was trimmed by 6 bases and J by 3 bases, leaving 9 bases between them. This CDR3 is built from 12 residues. For the CDR3, the DNA is TGTGCTAGTGGGAAAGGTTTCTACGAGCAGTACTTC. Translated: CASGKGFYEQYF.

This clonotype has at least ten counts. This sequence joins TRBV11-2 and TRBJ2-7; D is undetermined. The V and J ends lost 0 bases and 4 bases respectively, with 13 bases between them. The CDR3 extends over 15 amino acids. The V gene's germline CDR1 is SGHAT and CDR2 FQNNGV. The CDR3 coding sequence is TGTGCCAGCAGCTTAGATTATTCTGATAGATACGAGCAGTACTTC. It yields the protein CASSLDYSDRYEQYF.

Of note for this clonotype: The junction does not match germline at one end; this may be a read error. The chain joins TRBV11-2 to TRBJ1-5, with D tentatively TRBD1 (5 bases). Germline-derived CDR1 and CDR2 are SGHAT and FQNNGV. The CDR3 loop spans 15 amino acids. The CDR3, as DNA: TGTGCCAGCAGCTTCGAGACAGCGCGCTATCAGCCTCAGCATTTT. Translated: CASSFETARYQPQHF.

This clonotype has only one observation. This chain links TRBV28 with TRBJ1-1; D is ambiguous. This CDR3 spans 11 amino acids. V was shortened by 6 bases and J by 11 bases, with 13 bases between the two germline ends. Germline CDR1 is MDHEN and CDR2 is SYDVKM. CDR3 DNA sequence: TGTGCCAGCAGCAACACACGAAAGGCTTTCTTT. Protein: CASSNTRKAFF. Together with reference TRBV28 and TRBJ1-1, the CDR3 gives the full variable domain: DVKVTQSSRYLVKRTGEKVFLECVQDMDHENMFWYRQDPGLGLRLIYFSYDVKMKEKGDIPEGYSVSREKKERFSLILESASTNQTSMYLCASSNTRKAFFGQGTRLTVV.

J is TRBJ1-6 and V is TRBV5-1; tentative D call: TRBD1 (5 bases). The CDR3 has 16 amino acids. The germline V gene encodes CDR1 SGHRS and CDR2 YFSETQ. Trimming shortened V by 1 base and J by 0 bases, and 8 bases separated the two germline ends. CDR3 residues: CASSLPGSSYNSPLHF. The CDR3 coding sequence is TGCGCCAGCAGCTTGCCAGGGAGCTCCTATAATTCACCCCTCCACTTT.

This clonotype came up a few times. The genes are TRBV5-1 and TRBJ2-6; D call uncertain. Trimming removed 2 bases from V and 1 base from J, with 7 bases in between. The germline CDR1 and CDR2 sequences are SGHRS and YFSETQ. The CDR3 is 15 amino acids. CDR3 bases: TGCGCCAGCAGCTTTGAGCCTTCTGGGGCCAACGTCCTGACTTTC. Amino acid sequence: CASSFEPSGANVLTF.

This clonotype was found many times. The rearrangement joins TRBV20-1 to TRBJ1-2; D gene unclear. Germline assignment: CDR1 DFQATT and CDR2 SNEGSKA (reference sequence). CDR3 length: 19 residues. The germline V and J ends were trimmed by 3 bases and 5 bases, with 31 bases remaining between them. The CDR3 loop is CSASPTGEINLSHLYGYTF. In DNA form, the CDR3 reads TGCAGTGCTAGCCCAACCGGCGAGATCAACCTATCCCACCTATATGGCTACACCTTC.

This sequence joins TRBV14 and TRBJ1-2, with no clear D. The CDR3 runs 14 residues. The V end lost 4 bases, the J end lost 6 bases, and 15 bases lay between the germline ends. CDR1 SGHDN and CDR2 FVKESK come from the germline V gene. The CDR3 reads CASSPTWRRDGYTF. The CDR3 coding sequence is TGTGCCAGCAGCCCGACGTGGAGACGAGATGGCTACACCTTC.

This clonotype has at least ten counts. The V call is TRBV28, the J call TRBJ1-3; D is undetermined. Germline CDR1 is MDHEN and CDR2 is SYDVKM. Between the trimmed V and J ends, which lost 4 bases and 0 bases, there was a span of 13 bases. The CDR3 is 16 residues long. In nucleotides, the CDR3 is TGTGCCAGCAGTTCCAGACTGTGGAGCTCTGGAAACACCATATATTTT. This codes for CASSSRLWSSGNTIYF. The full variable domain, in which reference TRBV28 and TRBJ1-3 provide the parts outside the CDR3, is DVKVTQSSRYLVKRTGEKVFLECVQDMDHENMFWYRQDPGLGLRLIYFSYDVKMKEKGDIPEGYSVSREKKERFSLILESASTNQTSMYLCASSSRLWSSGNTIYFGEGSWLTVV.

The table lists this clonotype with many counts. V gene TRBV6-1 combines with J gene TRBJ1-1; D gene unclear. V was pared by 6 bases and J by 1 base, with 6 bases between. Germline V gene data show CDR1 as MNHNS and CDR2 as SASEGT. The CDR3 runs 12 residues. The CDR3 DNA is TGTGCCAGCAGGGTGCGGAACACTGAAGCTTTCTTT. Translated: CASRVRNTEAFF.

This clonotype was recorded at least ten times. The CDR3 reads CASSQGGANTEAFF. CDR3 coding DNA: TGTGCCAGCAGCCAAGGGGGAGCGAACACTGAAGCTTTCTTT. The chain couples TRBV7-9 to TRBJ1-1, with D perhaps matching TRBD1 (6 bases). Germline CDR1 and CDR2: SEHNR and FQNEAQ (reference sequence). The CDR3 spans 14 residues. V lost 5 bases to trimming and J lost 1 base, with 11 bases between them.

This clonotype was observed a handful of times. The chain links TRBV12-3 or TRBV12-4 to TRBJ2-5; a possible D gene is TRBD1 (6 bases). V lost 6 bases to trimming and J lost 2 bases, with 19 bases between them. This CDR3 is 16 amino acids long. The CDR3 sequence: CASSRQDRIAQETQYF. The CDR3 bases are TGTGCCAGCAGCAGACAAGACAGGATAGCACAAGAGACCCAGTACTTC.

This clonotype appeared many times. V and J are TRBV11-2 and TRBJ2-5; 11 nucleotides match TRBD2. The CDR3 extends over 15 amino acids. V was pared by 5 bases and J by 1 base, with 3 bases of the junction left unmatched. Germline V gives CDR1 SGHAT, CDR2 FQNNGV. The DNA of the CDR3 is TGTGCCAGCAGCGAAGGGACTAGCGGCCAAGAGACCCAGTACTTC. This gives the protein CASSEGTSGQETQYF.

This clonotype has only a few counts. The genes are TRBV11-2 and TRBJ1-1; perhaps TRBD1 as D (6 bases). This CDR3 comprises 14 residues. The germline V gene encodes CDR1 SGHAT and CDR2 FQNNGV. Trimming stripped 3 bases from V and 4 bases from J, with 12 bases between. The CDR3 is CASSFRTGSTEAFF. DNA for the CDR3: TGTGCCAGCAGCTTCCGCACAGGGAGCACTGAAGCTTTCTTT.

This clonotype was seen repeatedly, ten times or more. J is TRBJ1-1 and V is TRBV7-8; TRBD1 agrees at 7 bases. This CDR3 has 14 residues. The ends lost 1 base at V and 7 bases at J; junction bases unmatched: 6. CDR1 is SGHVS and CDR2 is FQNEAQ in the germline V gene. Written as DNA, the CDR3 is TGTGCCAGCAGCTTAGATCACAGGGGTATTGAAGCTTTCTTT. It encodes CASSLDHRGIEAFF.

This clonotype was observed many times. The chain combines TRBV6-1 with TRBJ1-2; D ambiguous. Germline CDR1 is MNHNS and CDR2 is SASEGT. The ends were cut back, 0 bases at V and 4 bases at J, with 3 bases in the middle. The CDR3 runs to 12 residues. CDR3 DNA: TGTGCCAGCAGTGAAGCCAGCTATGGCTACACCTTC. Its translation: CASSEASYGYTF.

This clonotype showed up many times. This chain joins TRBV30 and TRBJ1-1; D is ambiguous. The CDR3 consists of 13 residues. The V end was cut by 2 bases, the J end by 0 bases, with 7 bases between. Germline V gene sequence: CDR1 GTSNPN, CDR2 SVGIG (reference sequence). The DNA of the CDR3 is TGTGCCTGGAGTTGGGCGGTGAACACTGAAGCTTTCTTT. Protein product: CAWSWAVNTEAFF.

This clonotype occurred many times. The chain has TRBV10-3 and TRBJ2-5; either TRBD1 or TRBD2 may supply D (5 bases each). The CDR3 is 14 residues long. Germline-derived CDR1 and CDR2 are ENHRY and SYGVKD. V was cut by 3 bases and J by 5 bases, with 13 bases left in between. The CDR3 loop reads CAISEGTLRETQYF. The CDR3 DNA is TGTGCCATCAGTGAAGGGACCCTGCGGGAGACCCAGTACTTC.

The gene calls are TRBV6-1 and TRBJ1-1; 11 positions agree with TRBD1. The ends lost 5 bases at V and 6 bases at J; junction bases unmatched: 11. The CDR3 is 16 amino acids. CDR1 is MNHNS, CDR2 SASEGT, per germline. CDR3 region: CASSRKPGQGVAEAFF. The CDR3 region has the DNA TGTGCCAGCAGTCGTAAGCCGGGACAGGGGGTTGCTGAAGCTTTCTTT.

This clonotype was seen just once. The chain employs TRBV5-1 and TRBJ1-3; 7 bases agree with TRBD1. The junction had 8 bases not matched to a gene; V was cut back by 4 bases and J by 4 bases. The CDR3 length is 15 residues. Germline assignment: CDR1 SGHRS and CDR2 YFSETQ. The CDR3 DNA is TGCGCCAGCAGCATTGGGTCGACAGGGGGAAACACCATATATTTT. This encodes CASSIGSTGGNTIYF.

The genes are TRBV6-5 and TRBJ1-2; possibly TRBD1 for D (6 bases). The CDR3 is 13 amino acids. The V end lost 5 bases, the J end lost 8 bases, and 15 bases lay between the germline ends. From germline, CDR1 is MNHEY and CDR2 SVGAGI. CDR3 coding DNA: TGTGCCAGCAGTAACAGGGACCCCTCAGGCTACACCTTC. This encodes CASSNRDPSGYTF.

There are a few counts of this clonotype. This CDR3 is CAISDLTGDDEQYF. Written as DNA, the CDR3 is TGTGCCATCAGCGACCTTACAGGGGACGACGAGCAGTACTTC. The chain combines TRBV10-3 with TRBJ2-7; 7 bases line up with TRBD1. Germline loops: CDR1 ENHRY, CDR2 SYGVKD. V shed 6 bases and J 5 bases; nucleotides not matched to a gene: 10. The CDR3 has 14 residues.